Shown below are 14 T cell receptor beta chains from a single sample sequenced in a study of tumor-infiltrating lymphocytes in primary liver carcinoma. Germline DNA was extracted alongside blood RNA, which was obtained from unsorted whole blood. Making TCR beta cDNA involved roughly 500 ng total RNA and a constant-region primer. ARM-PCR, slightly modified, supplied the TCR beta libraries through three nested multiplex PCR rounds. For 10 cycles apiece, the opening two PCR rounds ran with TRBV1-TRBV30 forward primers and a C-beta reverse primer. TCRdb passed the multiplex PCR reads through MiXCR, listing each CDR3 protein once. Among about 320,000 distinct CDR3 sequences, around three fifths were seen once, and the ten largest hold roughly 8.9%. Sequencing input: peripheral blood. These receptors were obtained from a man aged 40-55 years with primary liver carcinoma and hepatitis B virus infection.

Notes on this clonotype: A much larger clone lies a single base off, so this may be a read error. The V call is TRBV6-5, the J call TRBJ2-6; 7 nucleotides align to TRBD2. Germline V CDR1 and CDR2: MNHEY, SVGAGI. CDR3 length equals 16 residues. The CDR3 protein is CASSNPGGPGANILTF. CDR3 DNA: TGTGCCAGCAGTAATCCGGGAGGCCCTGGGGCCAACATCCTGACTTTC.

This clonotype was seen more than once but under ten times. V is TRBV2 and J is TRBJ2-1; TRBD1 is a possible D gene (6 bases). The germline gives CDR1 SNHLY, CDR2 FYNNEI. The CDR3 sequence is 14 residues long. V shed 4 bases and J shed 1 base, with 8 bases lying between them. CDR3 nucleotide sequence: TGTGCCAGCAGTGTGCAGGGGTCCTACAATGAGCAGTTCTTC. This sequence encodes CASSVQGSYNEQFF.

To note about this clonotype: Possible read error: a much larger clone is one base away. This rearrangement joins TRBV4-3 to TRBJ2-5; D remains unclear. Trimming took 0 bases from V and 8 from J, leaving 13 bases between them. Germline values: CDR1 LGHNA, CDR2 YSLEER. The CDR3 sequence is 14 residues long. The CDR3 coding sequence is TGCGCCAGCAGCCAAGACCCAGGAGTGGGAACCCAGTACTTC. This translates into CASSQDPGVGTQYF.

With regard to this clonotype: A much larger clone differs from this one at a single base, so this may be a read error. The CDR3 reads CASCSAYEQYF. The CDR3 DNA is TGTGCCAGCTGCTCCGCCTACGAGCAGTACTTC. This sequence joins TRBV6-2 or TRBV6-3 and TRBJ2-7; D is uncertain. The CDR3 has 11 residues. The V gene's germline CDR1 is MNHEY and CDR2 SVGEGT. The V and J ends lost 8 bases and 2 bases respectively, with 7 bases between them.

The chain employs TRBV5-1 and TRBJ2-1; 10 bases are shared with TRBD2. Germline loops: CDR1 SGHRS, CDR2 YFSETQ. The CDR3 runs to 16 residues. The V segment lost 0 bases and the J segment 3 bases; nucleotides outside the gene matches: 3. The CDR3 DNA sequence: TGCGCCAGCAGCTTGGCAGGACTAGCGGACTACAATGAGCAGTTCTTC. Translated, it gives CASSLAGLADYNEQFF.

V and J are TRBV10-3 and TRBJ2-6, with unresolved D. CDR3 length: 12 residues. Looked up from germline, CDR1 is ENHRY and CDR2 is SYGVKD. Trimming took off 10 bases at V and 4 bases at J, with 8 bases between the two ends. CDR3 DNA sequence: TGTGCCACTACCCCCGGGGCCAACGTCCTGACTTTC. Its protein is CATTPGANVLTF.

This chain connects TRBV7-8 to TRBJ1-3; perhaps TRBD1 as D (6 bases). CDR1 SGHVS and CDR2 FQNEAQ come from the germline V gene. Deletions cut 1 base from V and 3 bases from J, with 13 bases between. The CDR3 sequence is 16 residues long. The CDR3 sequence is CASSLGTEVDGNTIYF. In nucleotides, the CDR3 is TGTGCCAGCAGCTTAGGGACAGAGGTGGATGGAAACACCATATATTTT.

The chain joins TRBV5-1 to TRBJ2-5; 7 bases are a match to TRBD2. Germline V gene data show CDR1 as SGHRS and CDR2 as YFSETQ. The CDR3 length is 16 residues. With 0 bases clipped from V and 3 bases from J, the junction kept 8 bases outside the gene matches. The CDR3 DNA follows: TGCGCCAGCAGCTTGGCCCCGGGGCTAGCGGAAGAGACCCAGTACTTC. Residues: CASSLAPGLAEETQYF.

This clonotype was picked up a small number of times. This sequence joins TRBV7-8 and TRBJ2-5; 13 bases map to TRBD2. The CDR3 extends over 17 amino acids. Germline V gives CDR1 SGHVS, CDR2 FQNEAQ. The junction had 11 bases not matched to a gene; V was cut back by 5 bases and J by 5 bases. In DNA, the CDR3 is TGTGCCAGCAGCCCGCCGTTGACTAGCGGGAGGTCGGAGACCCAGTACTTC. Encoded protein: CASSPPLTSGRSETQYF.

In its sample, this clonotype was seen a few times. The CDR3 nucleotides read TGTGCCATCAGTGAGTCGAGCAGGGGGAACACTGAAGCTTTCTTT. Amino acid sequence: CAISESSRGNTEAFF. The gene calls are TRBV10-3 and TRBJ1-1; D is possibly TRBD1 (6 bases). CDR3 length: 15 residues. The germline CDR1 and CDR2 sequences are ENHRY and SYGVKD. V lost 0 bases and J 1 base, leaving 9 bases between the germline ends.

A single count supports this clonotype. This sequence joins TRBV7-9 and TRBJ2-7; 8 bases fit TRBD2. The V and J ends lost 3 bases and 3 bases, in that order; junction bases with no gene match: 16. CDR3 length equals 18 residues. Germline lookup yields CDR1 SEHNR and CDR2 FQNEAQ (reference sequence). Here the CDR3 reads CASSFAPLAGGVGYEQYF. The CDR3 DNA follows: TGTGCCAGCAGCTTCGCCCCCCTAGCGGGTGGGGTCGGCTACGAGCAGTACTTC.

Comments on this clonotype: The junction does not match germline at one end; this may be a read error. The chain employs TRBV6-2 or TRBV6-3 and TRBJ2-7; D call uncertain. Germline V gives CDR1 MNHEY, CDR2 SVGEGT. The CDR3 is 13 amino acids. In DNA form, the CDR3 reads TGTGACAGCATGACACGAAGCTCCTACGAGCAGTACTTC. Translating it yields CDSMTRSSYEQYF.

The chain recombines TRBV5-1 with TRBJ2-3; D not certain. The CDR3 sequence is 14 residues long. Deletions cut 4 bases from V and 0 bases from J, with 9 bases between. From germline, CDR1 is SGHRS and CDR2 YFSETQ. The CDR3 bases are TGCGCCAGCAGCGTACAGAGAAGCACAGATACGCAGTATTTT. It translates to CASSVQRSTDTQYF.

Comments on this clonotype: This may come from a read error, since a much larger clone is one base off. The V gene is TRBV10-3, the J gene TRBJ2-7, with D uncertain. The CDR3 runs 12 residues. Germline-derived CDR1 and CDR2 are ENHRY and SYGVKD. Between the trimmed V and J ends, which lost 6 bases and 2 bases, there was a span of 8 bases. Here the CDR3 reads CAIRSPTYEQYF. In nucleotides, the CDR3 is TGTGCCATCAGGTCACCGACCTACGAGCAGTACTTC.